These T cell receptor beta chains were read from a single sample in a study of blood T cell repertoires in COVID-19. TCRdb's table, derived via immunoSEQ multiplex PCR, lists solely in-frame clones and lacks some. The sample has roughly 200,000 clones; about 80% are singletons. Sequenced: peripheral blood. Receptors were obtained from a woman older than 75 with COVID-19, enrolled during active disease. Both conserved end residues are part of each CDR3. D genes are given only for firm matches. Where a row states a size, it is once, few, many or the class of an expanded clone; other rows omit it.

v_gene	j_gene	d_gene	abundance	CDR3aa	CDR3nt
TRBV5-5	TRBJ2-3	TRBD2	.	CASSSFSGGQSDTQYF	TGTGCCAGCAGCTCCTTTAGCGGGGGGCAGTCAGATACGCAGTATTTT
TRBV24-1	TRBJ2-5	TRBD1	.	CATSDPGTGGETQYF	TGTGCCACCAGTGATCCCGGGACAGGCGGCGAGACCCAGTACTTC
TRBV6-2/TRBV6-3	TRBJ1-2	.	.	CASSTAGFGGYTF	TGTGCCAGCAGTACAGCAGGGTTCGGCGGCTACACCTTC
TRBV28	TRBJ1-4	TRBD1	once	CASSKPGTGYEKLFF	TGTGCCAGCAGTAAACCCGGGACAGGGTATGAAAAACTGTTTTTT
TRBV7-3	TRBJ2-1	.	.	CASSLERSYNEQFF	TGTGCCAGCAGCTTAGAGAGGTCCTACAATGAGCAGTTCTTC
TRBV7-9	TRBJ1-2	.	.	CASSLDSNGGYTF	TGTGCCAGCAGCTTGGACTCTAACGGTGGCTACACCTTC
TRBV6-2/TRBV6-3	TRBJ2-1	.	.	CASSVRGEQFF	TGTGCCAGCAGTGTCCGGGGGGAGCAGTTCTTC
TRBV5-4	TRBJ1-2	.	.	CASSWTQLNYGYTF	TGTGCCAGCAGCTGGACACAACTCAACTATGGCTACACCTTC
TRBV9	TRBJ1-2	.	.	CASTVGPGSPYGYTF	TGTGCCAGCACCGTAGGCCCAGGCTCTCCCTATGGCTACACCTTC
TRBV15	TRBJ2-3	TRBD2	.	CATSRVGRGGSTDTQYF	TGTGCCACCAGCAGAGTGGGGCGGGGGGGCTCCACAGATACGCAGTATTTT
TRBV7-3	TRBJ2-4	TRBD1	once	CASSPPGQGTIQYF	TGTGCCAGCAGCCCACCGGGACAGGGGACCATTCAGTACTTC
TRBV7-2	TRBJ2-7	.	.	CASTGGRNYREQYF	TGTGCCAGCACTGGCGGGCGTAATTACCGGGAGCAGTACTTC
TRBV11-2	TRBJ2-5	.	once	CASSSEGRETQYF	TGTGCCAGCAGCTCGGAGGGACGGGAGACCCAGTACTTC
TRBV28	TRBJ1-4	TRBD1	once	CASSLRGQGISGRKLFF	TGTGCCAGCAGTTTACGGGGACAGGGCATCTCTGGCCGAAAACTGTTTTTT
TRBV3-1/TRBV3-2	TRBJ2-3	.	once	CASSPSLAAIDTQYF	TGTGCCAGCAGCCCCTCACTAGCAGCGATAGATACGCAGTATTTT
TRBV5-1	TRBJ2-1	.	.	CASNPATANYNEQFF	TGCGCCAGCAACCCCGCGACAGCCAACTACAATGAGCAGTTCTTC
TRBV5-1	TRBJ2-7	.	once	CASSLQYPGYEQYF	TGCGCCAGCAGCTTGCAGTATCCGGGGTACGAGCAGTACTTC
TRBV21-1	TRBJ2-2	.	few	CASSTGNGTGELFF	TGTGCCAGCAGTACAGGGAACGGGACCGGGGAGCTGTTTTTT
TRBV5-8	TRBJ1-4	.	.	CASSPPWGEGDEKLFF	TGTGCCAGCAGCCCGCCCTGGGGCGAAGGCGATGAAAAACTGTTTTTT
TRBV6-5	TRBJ2-7	.	once	CASTWTGTYEQYF	TGTGCCAGCACCTGGACGGGAACCTACGAGCAGTACTTC
TRBV19	TRBJ1-1	.	.	CASAGLDTEAFF	TGTGCTTCAGCGGGGCTGGACACTGAAGCTTTCTTT
TRBV10-3	TRBJ1-1	.	.	CAISVTGNTEAFF	TGTGCCATCAGTGTGACTGGGAACACTGAAGCTTTCTTT
TRBV5-4	TRBJ2-5	TRBD2	once	CASSPGTSGGAARETQYF	TGTGCCAGCAGTCCCGGGACTAGCGGGGGGGCAGCGCGAGAGACCCAGTACTTC
TRBV5-4	TRBJ1-2	TRBD1	.	CAGLVQGSNHGYTF	TGTGCCGGCCTCGTACAGGGGAGTAATCATGGCTACACCTTC
TRBV3-1/TRBV3-2	TRBJ2-2	.	.	CASSPFAAGELFF	TGTGCCAGCAGCCCATTTGCGGCCGGGGAGCTGTTTTTT
TRBV7-6	TRBJ1-4	TRBD1	.	CASSLQGTTNEKLFF	TGTGCCAGCAGCCTACAGGGGACAACTAATGAAAAACTGTTTTTT
TRBV6-4	TRBJ2-7	.	.	CASSDSRDSWKSSYEQYF	TGTGCCAGCAGTGACTCGAGGGACTCCTGGAAGAGCTCCTACGAGCAGTACTTC
TRBV5-4	TRBJ2-3	TRBD2	.	CASRKTSGGLGTDTQYF	TGTGCCAGCAGGAAGACTAGCGGGGGGCTCGGCACAGATACGCAGTATTTT
TRBV5-5	TRBJ1-4	TRBD1	few	CASSTYRGFDEKLFF	TGTGCCAGCAGCACCTACAGGGGATTCGACGAAAAACTGTTTTTT
TRBV15	TRBJ2-7	.	.	CATSRDLRGEQYF	TGTGCCACCAGCAGAGATTTACGCGGGGAGCAGTACTTC
TRBV5-6	TRBJ1-6	TRBD1	.	CASSLAGQTYNSPLHF	TGTGCCAGCAGCTTGGCGGGACAGACCTATAATTCACCCCTCCACTTT
TRBV7-7	TRBJ2-7	TRBD1	.	CASSFRDRGHSYEQYF	TGTGCTAGCAGCTTTAGGGACAGGGGCCATTCCTACGAGCAGTACTTC
TRBV7-9	TRBJ1-5	.	once	CASSLAGYQPQHF	TGTGCCAGCAGCTTGGCAGGATATCAGCCCCAGCATTTT
TRBV7-9	TRBJ1-1	.	.	CASSSRLGEAFF	TGTGCCAGCAGCTCTCGACTGGGTGAAGCTTTCTTT
TRBV6-5	TRBJ1-2	.	few	CASTPSWGGGYGYTF	TGTGCCAGCACCCCCTCATGGGGGGGCGGATATGGCTACACCTTC
TRBV20-1	TRBJ2-7	.	.	CSAGGLSEQYF	TGCAGTGCAGGAGGACTATCCGAGCAGTACTTC
TRBV28	TRBJ2-7	.	.	CASTRLAGGPYEQYF	TGTGCCAGCACCCGCCTCGCCGGGGGGCCCTACGAGCAGTACTTC
TRBV11-2	TRBJ1-2	.	once	CASSLQVNYGYTF	TGTGCCAGCAGCTTACAGGTTAACTATGGCTACACCTTC
TRBV5-4	TRBJ2-7	TRBD1	.	CASSVRDRAYEQYF	TGTGCCAGCAGCGTCCGGGACAGGGCCTACGAGCAGTACTTC
TRBV3-1/TRBV3-2	TRBJ2-1	.	.	CASSQDPRSTYNEQFF	TGTGCCAGCAGCCAAGATCCGCGCTCAACGTACAATGAGCAGTTCTTC